The clone carrying this T cell receptor (beta chain) was found many times. Via MiXCR, TCRdb re-called the RT-PCR reads, giving one row per CDR3 protein. Of some 520,000 distinct CDR3 sequences detected, 16% appear once; the ten largest clones hold over 2.5%. The CDR3 consists of 14 residues. V lost 2 bases, J lost 5 bases, and 9 bases lay in between. Germline assignment: CDR1 LNHNV and CDR2 YYDKDF (reference sequence). This entry comes from a study of response to subunit inactivated influenza vaccine. This specimen was CD4+ T cells sorted from PBMCs, taken around 25 months after vaccination. This clonotype was sampled from a man between 50 and 69 years old who received an inactivated influenza vaccine. J is TRBJ2-2 and V is TRBV15, with D perhaps matching TRBD1 or TRBD2 (6 bases each). The CDR3 is CATSRRGGTGELFF. The CDR3 DNA is TGTGCCACCAGCAGACGAGGGGGGACCGGGGAGCTGTTTTTT.